The rows below give T cell receptor beta chains drawn from one sample of a study of CXCR3-negative and CXCR3-positive naive CD8 T cells. TCRdb reprocessed the 5' RACE reads and keeps a single row for each CDR3 protein, giving no DNA. The table for this sample gives roughly 61,000 distinct CDR3 sequences. The sequenced sample consisted of naive CXCR3+ CD8+ T cells from blood. The receptor set was obtained from a human donor in good health. Some clones in this sample may be carry-over from other donors' samples. Each CDR3 is given with its conserved first and last residue.

TRBV7-2	TRBJ2-7	CASSEGLAASYEQYF
TRBV6-2/TRBV6-3	TRBJ2-1	CASSYSLDEQFF
TRBV4-1	TRBJ2-7	CASSQRSEGNGQYF
TRBV12-3/TRBV12-4	TRBJ1-5	CASSLSVNRPQHF
TRBV9	TRBJ2-2	CASSPRQQMNTGELFF
TRBV3-1	TRBJ1-1	CASSQGLTEAFF
TRBV7-2	TRBJ1-2	CASSADLVSYTF
TRBV21-1	TRBJ2-5	CASSKVTGGQTQYF
TRBV29-1	TRBJ2-7	CSVVWTSSYEQYF
TRBV29-1	TRBJ1-2	CSVFDSHDGYGYTF
TRBV20-1	TRBJ1-3	CSARKEAGNTIYF
TRBV12-3/TRBV12-4	TRBJ2-2	CASGLAANTGELFF
TRBV14	TRBJ2-7	CASSQGRGGFFYEQYF